The 8 T cell receptor beta chains below come from one sample, sequenced in a study of vaccination effects on CD4 cells after COVID-19. This table comes from immunoSEQ multiplex PCR, and its TCRdb copy is limited to in-frame clones, with some not included. The table records around 22,000 clones, 72% of them present only once. Their target antigens are unknown. After expansion with viral peptide pools in the ViraFEST assay, antigen-specific CD4+ T cells were sequenced. When less than 12 days of culture had elapsed, CD4+ T cells were isolated. Participants received two doses of either the BNT162b2 or mRNA-1273 vaccine. The sample in question was CD4+ T cells from PBMCs cultured with HCoV-NL63 spike peptides, obtained after COVID-19 vaccination. All receptors derive from a human donor who received a COVID-19 vaccine.

This chain uses TRBV5-1 with TRBJ2-3, with 7 bases matching TRBD1. With V trimmed by 0 bases and J by 0 bases, 4 bases remained unmatched. The CDR3 totals 16 residues. The germline CDR1 and CDR2 sequences are SGHRS and YFSETQ. In nucleotides, the CDR3 is TGCGCCAGCAGCTTGGGACAGGGAATTAGCACAGATACGCAGTATTTT. Translation: CASSLGQGISTDTQYF.

The chain combines TRBV27 with TRBJ1-5; D not certain. The V end lost 5 bases, the J end lost 7 bases, and 18 bases lay between the germline ends. Germline CDR1 is MNHEY and CDR2 is SMNVEV (reference sequence). The CDR3 extends over 15 amino acids. Here the CDR3 reads CASSPGRIPGQPQHF. The CDR3 bases are TGTGCCAGCAGTCCCGGACGGATCCCCGGGCAGCCCCAGCATTTT.

This clone came up once. The J gene is TRBJ2-1, the V gene TRBV9; 10 positions match TRBD2. Per the germline V gene, CDR1 is SGDLS and CDR2 is YYNGEE. V was clipped by 3 bases and J by 4 bases; unmatched bases: 13. This CDR3 has 18 amino acids. CDR3 DNA sequence: TGTGCCAGCAGCGCCGCCGGATCTAGCGGGAGTTTGTACAATGAGCAGTTCTTC. Its protein product is CASSAAGSSGSLYNEQFF.

This chain joins TRBV3-1 (or the pseudogene TRBV3-2) and TRBJ2-2; 9 bases are a match to TRBD2. CDR1 is LGHDT and CDR2 is YNNKEL in the germline V gene (reference sequence). The CDR3 consists of 18 residues. V shed 0 bases, J shed 1 base, and the junction held 6 bases outside the gene matches. CDR3 in DNA: TGTGCCAGCAGCCAAGATCTCCCTAGCGGGGTGAACACCGGGGAGCTGTTTTTT. Protein: CASSQDLPSGVNTGELFF.

This chain joins TRBV6-1 and TRBJ1-3, with TRBD1 as a possible D gene (6 bases). Per the germline V gene, CDR1 is MNHNS and CDR2 is SASEGT. V was clipped by 1 base and J by 8 bases, with 9 bases between them. This CDR3 is built from 13 residues. CDR3 DNA: TGTGCCAGCAGTGAAGACAGGGCATACACCATATATTTT. Amino acid sequence: CASSEDRAYTIYF.

This clone was observed a handful of times. The J gene is TRBJ2-7, the V gene TRBV14; 8 bases map to TRBD2. Unmatched junction bases numbered 1, after V lost 1 base and J lost 2 bases. CDR3 size: 14 residues. Looked up from germline, CDR1 is SGHDN and CDR2 is FVKESK. CDR3 protein: CASSQVSGAYEQYF. The CDR3 nucleotides read TGTGCCAGCAGCCAAGTTAGCGGGGCCTACGAGCAGTACTTC.

The J gene is TRBJ1-2, the V gene TRBV12-3 or TRBV12-4; possibly TRBD1 for D (5 bases). The CDR3 covers 13 residues. Trimming took off 7 bases at V and 4 bases at J, with 13 bases between the two ends. CDR3 region: CASTPDSGYGYTF. In DNA form, the CDR3 reads TGTGCCAGCACCCCAGACAGCGGCTATGGCTACACCTTC.

The rearrangement links TRBV5-4 to TRBJ1-3; D uncertain. CDR3 length: 16 residues. V was pared by 4 bases and J by 4 bases, with 18 bases between. Germline assignment: CDR1 SGHNT and CDR2 YYREEE (reference sequence). The CDR3 loop is CASSPDRSRAGNTIYF. The DNA for the CDR3 is TGTGCCAGCAGCCCGGACCGGTCGCGGGCGGGAAACACCATATATTTT. The full variable domain, completed using reference TRBV5-4 and TRBJ1-3, is ETGVTQSPTHLIKTRGQQVTLRCSSQSGHNTVSWYQQALGQGPQFIFQYYREEENGRGNFPPRFSGLQFPNYSSELNVNALELDDSALYLCASSPDRSRAGNTIYFGEGSWLTVV.